The 6 T cell receptor beta chains in this list originate from one sample, sequenced in a study of T cell responses to AZD1222 COVID-19 vaccine. Repertoires were generated with immunoSEQ multiplex PCR, while TCRdb's copy carries only in-frame clones and drops some. The profile shows some 60,000 clones, 70% to 80% of them singletons. The sequencing used peripheral blood, collected 28 days after the second AZD1222 dose. The receptors were gathered from an adult who received the AZD1222 COVID-19 vaccine.

This clone was counted between two and nine times. V is TRBV9 and J is TRBJ1-4; D is ambiguous. V lost 3 bases to trimming and J lost 1 base, with 13 bases between them. This CDR3 has 16 residues. The germline V gene encodes CDR1 SGDLS and CDR2 YYNGEE. The CDR3 bases are TGTGCCAGCAGCGAGACCCCCTGGGTAACTAATGAAAAACTGTTTTTT. It encodes CASSETPWVTNEKLFF. The complete variable domain, with remaining parts taken from reference TRBV9 and TRBJ1-4, reads DSGVTQTPKHLITATGQRVTLRCSPRSGDLSVYWYQQSLDQGLQFLIQYYNGEERAKGNILERFSAQQFPDLHSELNLSSLELGDSALYFCASSETPWVTNEKLFFGSGTQLSVL.

In regard to this clone: One end of the junction fails to match germline, which may point to a read error. The chain recombines TRBV7-2 with TRBJ1-1; D gene ambiguous. Germline V gene data show CDR1 as SGHTA and CDR2 as FQGNSA. The CDR3 spans 18 residues. The CDR3 bases are TGTGCCAGCAGCCTAGCGTTCGGAGGAGTTAGCGTGAACACTGAAGCTTTCTTT. It encodes CASSLAFGGVSVNTEAFF.

The V and J genes are TRBV5-5 and TRBJ2-6, with D possibly being TRBD1 (6 bases). Germline V gene data show CDR1 as SGHKS and CDR2 as YYEKEE (reference sequence). The CDR3 runs to 16 residues. Trimming shortened V by 4 bases and J by 2 bases, and 13 bases separated the two germline ends. The CDR3 protein is CASSLGEGAGANVLTF. CDR3 bases: TGTGCCAGCAGCCTCGGCGAGGGGGCTGGGGCCAACGTCCTGACTTTC.

This chain links TRBV19 with TRBJ1-2; TRBD1 matches at 9 bases. The CDR3 has 15 amino acids. Looked up from germline, CDR1 is LNHDA and CDR2 is SQIVND (reference sequence). The V and J ends lost 5 bases and 7 bases, in that order; junction bases with no gene match: 11. The CDR3 here is CASSEESQGASGYTF. In nucleotides, the CDR3 is TGTGCCAGTAGTGAAGAGTCACAGGGGGCGAGTGGCTACACCTTC. The full variable domain, with the rest looked up from reference TRBV19 and TRBJ1-2, is DGGITQSPKYLFRKEGQNVTLSCEQNLNHDAMYWYRQDPGQGLRLIYYSQIVNDFQKGDIAEGYSVSREKKESFPLTVTSAQKNPTAFYLCASSEESQGASGYTFGSGTRLTVV.

V and J are TRBV5-1 and TRBJ1-4; D is possibly TRBD1 (5 bases). CDR3 size: 16 residues. Germline CDR1 SGHRS, CDR2 YFSETQ. With 4 bases removed from V and 0 bases from J, the gap between germline ends came to 13 bases. The CDR3 region has the DNA TGCGCCAGCAGCCCGGAAGGGGCGGCAACTAATGAAAAACTGTTTTTT. Translation gives CASSPEGAATNEKLFF.

This chain uses TRBV28 with TRBJ2-7, with D possibly being TRBD1 (6 bases). The CDR3 covers 15 residues. V gave up 2 bases and J gave up 0 bases, with 11 bases separating them. Germline lookup yields CDR1 MDHEN and CDR2 SYDVKM. The CDR3 spells CASSLVQGSSYEQYF. CDR3 nucleotide sequence: TGTGCCAGCAGTTTAGTACAGGGATCCTCCTACGAGCAGTACTTC.